The 16 T cell receptor beta chains in this list originate from one sample, sequenced in a study of cytomegalovirus exposure and HLA in healthy donors. It was with 60 Vbeta and 13 Jbeta primers that the PCR ran. Sequencing used immunoSEQ multiplex PCR; TCRdb keeps in-frame clones, though not all of them. This sample carries some 99,000 clones, around three quarters of them seen once, and the ten largest clones take roughly 2%. Sequencing was done on a sample of PBMCs. The receptors originated from a man between 35 and 55 years old in good health and CMV-seronegative.

This clone appeared a few times. J is TRBJ2-1 and V is TRBV27; 8 nucleotides line up with TRBD1. Losses at the gene ends were 5 bases for V and 5 bases for J; bases not matched to a gene: 8. The CDR3 extends over 15 amino acids. CDR1 and CDR2 from the germline V gene are MNHEY and SMNVEV (reference sequence). The CDR3 here is CASSTRDRLDNEQFF. The CDR3 nucleotides read TGTGCCAGCAGTACCCGGGACAGGTTAGACAATGAGCAGTTCTTC.

This chain uses TRBV20-1 with TRBJ2-5, with a tentative D call TRBD1 (6 bases). The germline V and J ends were trimmed by 6 bases and 5 bases, with 10 bases remaining between them. The CDR3 consists of 11 residues. Germline V gene lookup returns CDR1 DFQATT and CDR2 SNEGSKA (reference sequence). The DNA for the CDR3 is TGCAGTGCGTGGGGGCAGGAGACCCAGTACTTC. Its translation: CSAWGQETQYF.

This clone has more than one count but fewer than ten. The gene calls are TRBV5-8 and TRBJ2-1; possibly TRBD1 for D (6 bases). CDR1 SGHTS and CDR2 YDEGEE come from the germline V gene. The length of the CDR3 is 14 residues. V lost 9 bases to trimming and J lost 2 bases, with 15 bases between them. CDR3 residues: CATSGGSPYNEQFF. In nucleotides, the CDR3 is TGTGCCACTAGTGGGGGCTCTCCCTACAATGAGCAGTTCTTC.

V gene TRBV7-8 combines with J gene TRBJ1-2; weak D call: TRBD1 (5 bases). With 6 bases removed from V and 8 bases from J, the gap between germline ends came to 16 bases. Germline loops: CDR1 SGHVS, CDR2 FQNEAQ. This CDR3 comprises 13 residues. The CDR3 DNA follows: TGTGCCAGCAGACGAGGGGAGGGTTTGGGCTACACCTTC. It codes for CASRRGEGLGYTF.

Turning to this clone: Compared with germline, one end of the junction differs, possibly owing to a read error. This chain joins TRBV9 and TRBJ2-5; perhaps TRBD2 as D (7 bases). This CDR3 comprises 14 residues. CDR1 is SGDLS and CDR2 is YYNGEE in the germline V gene. In DNA, the CDR3 is TGTGCCAGCGGGGGGGCGGGGTATCAAGGGACCCAGTACTTC. Protein product: CASGGAGYQGTQYF.

The chain combines TRBV7-8 with TRBJ2-7; tentative D call: TRBD1 (6 bases). Germline CDR1 is SGHVS and CDR2 is FQNEAQ. The germline V and J ends were trimmed by 4 bases and 7 bases, with 17 bases remaining between them. This CDR3 spans 14 amino acids. The CDR3 nucleotides read TGTGCCAGCAGCTGGGGAAACTCCGGGACAGAGCAGTACTTC. This sequence encodes CASSWGNSGTEQYF.

The gene calls are TRBV28 and TRBJ2-5; TRBD2 is a possible D gene (5 bases). V lost 8 bases to trimming and J lost 2 bases, with 18 bases between them. From germline, CDR1 is MDHEN and CDR2 SYDVKM. CDR3 length: 15 residues. CDR3 amino acids: CASALRGSGQETQYF. DNA of the CDR3: TGTGCCAGCGCCTTACGAGGGAGCGGTCAAGAGACCCAGTACTTC.

V gene TRBV10-3 combines with J gene TRBJ2-7, with 8 bases matching TRBD2. Losses at the gene ends were 6 bases for V and 5 bases for J; bases not matched to a gene: 9. CDR3 length: 14 amino acids. Per the germline V gene, CDR1 is ENHRY and CDR2 is SYGVKD. DNA for the CDR3: TGTGCCATCAGCCAAGGACTAGCCGAAGACGAGCAGTACTTC. Translated: CAISQGLAEDEQYF.

This rearrangement joins TRBV7-9 to TRBJ1-4; no clear D gene. This CDR3 has 15 amino acids. Trimming took 3 bases from V and 0 from J, leaving 8 bases between them. The germline CDR1 and CDR2 sequences are SEHNR and FQNEAQ (reference sequence). CDR3 nucleotide sequence: TGTGCCAGCAGCTTCCGGGGTACAACTAATGAAAAACTGTTTTTT. This translates into CASSFRGTTNEKLFF. Using reference TRBV7-9 and TRBJ1-4 for the parts outside the CDR3, the full variable domain is DTGVSQNPRHKITKRGQNVTFRCDPISEHNRLYWYRQTLGQGPEFLTYFQNEAQLEKSRLLSDRFSAERPKGSFSTLEIQRTEQGDSAMYLCASSFRGTTNEKLFFGSGTQLSVL.

The chain carries TRBV18 and TRBJ2-1; TRBD2 matches at 16 bases. Germline CDR1 and CDR2: KGHSH and LQKENI. The CDR3 has 17 amino acids. Trimming took 3 bases from V and 3 from J; bases not matched to a gene: 2. The CDR3 sequence: CASSPGLAGGRYNEQFF. Here the CDR3 DNA reads TGTGCCAGCTCACCGGGACTAGCGGGAGGGCGCTACAATGAGCAGTTCTTC.

This clone was picked up a small number of times. The chain joins TRBV5-4 to TRBJ1-6, with TRBD1 matching over 8 bases. Germline loops: CDR1 SGHNT, CDR2 YYREEE (reference sequence). The CDR3 has 17 amino acids. V was clipped by 0 bases and J by 9 bases; unmatched bases: 11. This CDR3 is CASSLAGGRGLVSPLHF. The CDR3 DNA reads as TGTGCCAGCAGCTTGGCCGGTGGCAGGGGGCTGGTTTCACCCCTCCACTTT.

The V and J genes are TRBV9 and TRBJ2-3; D perhaps matches TRBD1 (5 bases). V dropped 0 bases and J dropped 2 bases, with 10 bases sitting between them. Germline V gene lookup returns CDR1 SGDLS and CDR2 YYNGEE. The CDR3 is 15 amino acids. The CDR3 sequence: CASSVGVGDTDTQYF. For the CDR3, the DNA is TGTGCCAGCAGCGTAGGCGTAGGGGACACAGATACGCAGTATTTT. Filled out from reference TRBV9 and TRBJ2-3, the complete variable domain reads DSGVTQTPKHLITATGQRVTLRCSPRSGDLSVYWYQQSLDQGLQFLIQYYNGEERAKGNILERFSAQQFPDLHSELNLSSLELGDSALYFCASSVGVGDTDTQYFGPGTRLTVL.

The chain is built from TRBV29-1 and TRBJ2-1, with 7 bases identical to TRBD2. This CDR3 is built from 16 residues. Germline V gene data show CDR1 as SQVTM and CDR2 as ANQGSEA. The trim removed 4 bases at V and 2 bases at J, leaving 11 bases unmatched. Written as DNA, the CDR3 is TGCAGCGTTGCAACCCACCGGGACTATCCCTACAATGAGCAGTTCTTC. Translation: CSVATHRDYPYNEQFF.

This clone occurred once. The chain carries TRBV27 and TRBJ1-4; perhaps TRBD1 as D (5 bases). Trimming cost V 6 bases and J 3 bases, with 8 bases left between them. In germline, CDR1 is MNHEY, CDR2 SMNVEV (reference sequence). This CDR3 region has 13 residues. This chain's CDR3 is CASRWGANEKLFF. In DNA, the CDR3 is TGTGCCAGCAGATGGGGGGCTAATGAAAAACTGTTTTTT.

This clone came up a few times. This chain joins TRBV28 and TRBJ1-2; D gene ambiguous. Trimming took 5 bases from V and 1 from J, leaving 14 bases between them. The CDR3 has 15 amino acids. The germline CDR1 and CDR2 sequences are MDHEN and SYDVKM. In DNA form, the CDR3 reads TGTGCCAGCAGTCCTCACCTTAGAGATAACTATGGCTACACCTTC. Residues: CASSPHLRDNYGYTF.

V is TRBV28 and J is TRBJ2-7; D possibly corresponds to TRBD1 (5 bases). The V end lost 8 bases, the J end lost 3 bases, and 20 bases lay between the germline ends. The length of the CDR3 is 15 residues. Germline-derived CDR1 and CDR2 are MDHEN and SYDVKM. Here the CDR3 reads CASGQGGRLNYEQYF. The CDR3 DNA sequence: TGTGCCAGCGGGCAGGGCGGCAGACTTAACTACGAGCAGTACTTC.